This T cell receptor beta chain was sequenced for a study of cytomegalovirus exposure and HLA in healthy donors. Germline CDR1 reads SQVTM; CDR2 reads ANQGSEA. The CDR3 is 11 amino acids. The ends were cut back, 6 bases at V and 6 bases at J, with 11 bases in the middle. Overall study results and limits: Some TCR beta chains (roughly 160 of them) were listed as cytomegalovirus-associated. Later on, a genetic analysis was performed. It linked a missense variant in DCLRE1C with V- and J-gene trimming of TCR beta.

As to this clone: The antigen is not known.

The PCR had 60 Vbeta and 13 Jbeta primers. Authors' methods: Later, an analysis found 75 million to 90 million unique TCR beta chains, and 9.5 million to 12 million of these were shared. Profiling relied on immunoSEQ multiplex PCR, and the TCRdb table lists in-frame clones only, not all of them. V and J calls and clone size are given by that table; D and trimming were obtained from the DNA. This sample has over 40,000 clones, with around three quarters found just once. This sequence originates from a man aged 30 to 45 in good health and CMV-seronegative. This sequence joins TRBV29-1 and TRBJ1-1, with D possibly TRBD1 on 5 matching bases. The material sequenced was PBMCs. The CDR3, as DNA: TGCAGCGTCAGGGCCGCGGCTGAAGCTTTCTTT. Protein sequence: CSVRAAAEAFF.